Here is one TCR beta chain with its context. What it binds is not known. Profiled with immunoSEQ multiplex PCR; TCRdb holds only in-frame clones, not every one. The sample yields over 55,000 clones, approximately 63% seen once. This specimen belongs to a study of T cell clones after liver transplantation. The study, taken as a whole, reports: Post-transplant time points were not standardized, so conclusions are preliminary. In two subjects, few donor cells limited the measurable donor-reactive repertoire.

Sorting of unstimulated PBMCs yielded separate CD3+CD4+ and CD3+CD8+ fractions. The CDR3 runs to 16 residues. CDR1 is LNHDA, CDR2 SQIVND, per germline (reference sequence). Between the trimmed V and J ends, which lost 4 bases and 8 bases, there was a span of 21 bases. The V gene is TRBV19, the J gene TRBJ2-4; D might be TRBD2 (5 bases). The material was CD4+ T cells from blood, obtained at the approximately 15-month timepoint. The sequence was collected from a human patient who received a liver transplant. Some T cells may possibly be graft donor cells. CDR3 DNA: TGTGCCAGTAGTAATTTCGGGATTGGCAAAAAAGACATTCAGTACTTC. Translation: CASSNFGIGKKDIQYF.